Shown below are 7 T cell receptor beta chains from a single sample sequenced in a study of PD-L1 blockade in urothelial cancer. Sequencing used immunoSEQ multiplex PCR; TCRdb keeps in-frame clones, though not all of them. The sample records about 38,000 clones, 90% being singletons. The sample consisted of PBMCs, taken around atezolizumab (anti-PD-L1) treatment. The origin of the receptors is a man aged 65 to 79 with urothelial cancer.

This sequence joins TRBV5-1 and TRBJ1-4, with a weak D call TRBD1 (5 bases). The ends were cut back, 0 bases at V and 9 bases at J, with 15 bases in the middle. This CDR3 has 15 residues. Germline V gives CDR1 SGHRS, CDR2 YFSETQ. The CDR3 coding sequence is TGCGCCAGCAGCTTGGAGGCAGGCCGGGGGAAAAAACTGTTTTTT. The encoded protein is CASSLEAGRGKKLFF.

The chain is built from TRBV6-1 and TRBJ1-1; D gene uncertain. The CDR3 has 16 amino acids. Germline V CDR1 and CDR2: MNHNS, SASEGT. V lost 4 bases, J lost 0 bases, and 15 bases lay in between. CDR3 protein: CASSGTGSLMNTEAFF. CDR3 nucleotide sequence: TGTGCCAGCAGTGGGACTGGTTCACTCATGAACACTGAAGCTTTCTTT.

The chain is built from TRBV1 and TRBJ1-4. TRBV1 is a listed pseudogene. The CDR3 covers 16 residues. In DNA, the CDR3 is TGCACCCTCTTGGAGCAGGAGGGTAGGTCCAGTGAAAAACTGTTTTTT. Translation: CTLLEQEGRSSEKLFF.

The chain is built from TRBV28 and TRBJ2-6, with D possibly being TRBD1 (6 bases). Trimming took off 5 bases at V and 2 bases at J, with 13 bases between the two ends. The CDR3 length is 16 residues. Germline CDR1 MDHEN, CDR2 SYDVKM. The CDR3 sequence: CASSGTGIPGANVLTF. The CDR3 DNA reads TGTGCCAGCAGTGGAACAGGGATCCCTGGGGCCAACGTCCTGACTTTC. The whole variable domain, remainder taken from reference TRBV28 and TRBJ2-6, is DVKVTQSSRYLVKRTGEKVFLECVQDMDHENMFWYRQDPGLGLRLIYFSYDVKMKEKGDIPEGYSVSREKKERFSLILESASTNQTSMYLCASSGTGIPGANVLTFGAGSRLTVL.

The chain has TRBV6-1 and TRBJ2-3; TRBD1 aligns across 11 bases. The junction had 3 bases not matched to a gene; V was cut back by 4 bases and J by 0 bases. The CDR3 runs to 16 residues. CDR1 is MNHNS and CDR2 is SASEGT in the germline V gene. In nucleotides, the CDR3 is TGTGCCAGCAGTGGGGGGACAGGGGGAAGCACAGATACGCAGTATTTT. As protein: CASSGGTGGSTDTQYF.

The V gene is TRBV19, the J gene TRBJ1-5; 7 positions match TRBD1. The CDR3 covers 17 residues. In germline, CDR1 is LNHDA, CDR2 SQIVND (reference sequence). Trimming cost V 4 bases and J 0 bases; bases outside gene matches: 9. The CDR3 sequence: CASSTGTATDSNQPQHF. CDR3 sequence (DNA): TGTGCCAGTAGTACCGGGACAGCAACCGATAGCAATCAGCCCCAGCATTTT.

The chain is built from TRBV28 and TRBJ2-2; the match to TRBD2 covers 14 bases. The J segment lost 6 bases and the V segment lost 10 bases, leaving 1 base of the junction unmatched. The CDR3 is 13 residues long. Germline CDR1 MDHEN, CDR2 SYDVKM. CDR3 coding DNA: TGTGCCACGGGACTAGCGGGAGCCGGGGAGCTGTTTTTT. It translates to CATGLAGAGELFF.